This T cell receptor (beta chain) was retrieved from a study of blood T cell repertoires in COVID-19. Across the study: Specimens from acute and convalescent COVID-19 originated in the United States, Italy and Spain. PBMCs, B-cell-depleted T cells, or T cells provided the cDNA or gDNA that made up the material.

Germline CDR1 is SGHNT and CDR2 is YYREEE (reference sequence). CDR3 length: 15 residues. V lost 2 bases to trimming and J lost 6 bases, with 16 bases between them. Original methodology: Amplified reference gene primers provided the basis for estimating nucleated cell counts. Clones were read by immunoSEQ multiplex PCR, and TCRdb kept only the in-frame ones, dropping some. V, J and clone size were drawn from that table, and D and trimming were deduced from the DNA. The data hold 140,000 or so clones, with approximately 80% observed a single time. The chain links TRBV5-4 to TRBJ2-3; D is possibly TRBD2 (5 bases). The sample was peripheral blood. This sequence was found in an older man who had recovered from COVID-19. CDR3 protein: CASSLPGKQADTQYF. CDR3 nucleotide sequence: TGTGCCAGCAGCTTACCGGGGAAGCAGGCGGATACGCAGTATTTT. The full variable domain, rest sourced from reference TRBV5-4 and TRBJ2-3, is ETGVTQSPTHLIKTRGQQVTLRCSSQSGHNTVSWYQQALGQGPQFIFQYYREEENGRGNFPPRFSGLQFPNYSSELNVNALELDDSALYLCASSLPGKQADTQYFGPGTRLTVL.